This is a list of T cell receptor beta chains from one sample in a study of shared clonotypes between healthy human individuals. Profiling relied on immunoSEQ multiplex PCR, and the TCRdb table lists in-frame clones only, not all of them. The sample lists roughly 1,100,000 clones, roughly 70% occurring once. Sequenced material: memory CD4+ T cells sorted from blood. These receptors came from a man in his late teens or twenties in good health. Each CDR3 is given with its conserved first and last residue. A D gene is named only where the DNA matches it firmly. Clone size is not always given. Where it is, it says once, few, many or a class for expanded clones.

d_call	j_call	cdr3_length	v_call	clone_size	cdr3_nt	cdr3_aa
TRBD1	TRBJ2-5	18	TRBV5-1	.	TGCGCCAGCAGCTTGGCGCCGGGACAGGGAAGCCCCCAAGAGACCCAGTACTTC	CASSLAPGQGSPQETQYF
.	TRBJ2-1	15	TRBV11-3	.	TGTGCCAGCAGCTCCCAAAAGACTAGTTCCGAAGAGCAGTTCTTC	CASSSQKTSSEEQFF
.	TRBJ1-1	13	TRBV10-2	once	TGCGCCAGCAGTGAACAGGGAGGAACTGAAGCTTTCTTT	CASSEQGGTEAFF
.	TRBJ1-1	13	TRBV18	.	TGTGCCAGCTCTGACTCCATCAACACTGAAGCTTTCTTT	CASSDSINTEAFF
.	TRBJ2-3	12	TRBV9	.	TGTGCCAGCGGGGCCAGAACCGATACGCAGTATTTT	CASGARTDTQYF
.	TRBJ2-2	13	TRBV2	.	TGTGCCAGCACTCAGGGGACAACCGGGGAGCTGTTTTTT	CASTQGTTGELFF
TRBD1	TRBJ1-1	15	TRBV5-1	.	TGCGCCAGCAGCTTCGGCGGGGGACAGGGGGTTGAAGCTTTCTTT	CASSFGGGQGVEAFF
TRBD2	TRBJ2-1	16	TRBV6-5	.	TGTGCCAGCAGTTTTAATCCCGGTAGCGGGAGAAATGAGCAGTTCTTC	CASSFNPGSGRNEQFF
TRBD2	TRBJ2-3	15	TRBV10-3	.	TGTGCCACCGGTCTCGGCGGGAGCAACACAGATACGCAGTATTTT	CATGLGGSNTDTQYF
TRBD2	TRBJ2-3	17	TRBV5-6	.	TGTGCCAGCAGCTTGGCTGGCAGCGGGAGGACTGCAGATACGCAGTATTTT	CASSLAGSGRTADTQYF
.	TRBJ1-2	13	TRBV5-1	.	TGCGCCAGCAGCTTGGGAGTTGCCTATGGCTACACCTTC	CASSLGVAYGYTF
.	TRBJ1-2	12	TRBV2	.	TGTGCCAGCACTGGGGACAACTATGGCTACACCTTC	CASTGDNYGYTF
.	TRBJ2-7	15	TRBV15	.	TGTGCCACCAGCAGAGCGGGCAGCCTAGGTGGCGAGCAGTACTTC	CATSRAGSLGGEQYF
.	TRBJ2-5	16	TRBV7-2	once	TGTGCCAGCAGCTTAGGGACAAGCCCTAGTAAAGAGACCCAGTACTTC	CASSLGTSPSKETQYF
.	TRBJ2-3	14	TRBV2	.	TGTGCCAGCAGTTCGGGCACGACGGTGGATACGCAGTATTTT	CASSSGTTVDTQYF
.	TRBJ1-1	10	TRBV20-1	.	TGCAGTGCGGGGGACGGGGAAGCTTTCTTT	CSAGDGEAFF
TRBD1	TRBJ1-1	14	TRBV7-9	.	TGTGCCAGCAACCCGGGAGACAGGGCCACTGAAGCTTTCTTT	CASNPGDRATEAFF
TRBD1	TRBJ2-2	13	TRBV19	.	TGTGCCAGTACCGGGACAGGGTCCGGGGAGCTGTTTTTT	CASTGTGSGELFF
.	TRBJ2-5	14	TRBV28	.	TGTGCCAGCTCCCGATCTCCCTCCTCATGGGCCCAGTACTTC	CASSRSPSSWAQYF
.	TRBJ2-3	16	TRBV4-1	once	TGCGCCAGCAGCCAAGAGAATCAACTAGTGGCAGATACGCAGTATTTT	CASSQENQLVADTQYF
TRBD1	TRBJ2-5	16	TRBV5-3	.	TGTGCCAGAAGCTGGTCCCGGGACAGGGTGAGAGAGACCCAGTACTTC	CARSWSRDRVRETQYF
.	TRBJ1-2	13	TRBV11-2	few	TGTGCCAGCAGCCTAAGCTCTAACTATGGCTACACCTTC	CASSLSSNYGYTF
.	TRBJ1-3	15	TRBV7-9	.	TGTGCCAGCAGCAAGAACAGGGACCCTGGGAACACCATATATTTT	CASSKNRDPGNTIYF
.	TRBJ2-5	14	TRBV9	.	TGTGCCAGCAGCGTAGGGACCTCTCAAGAGACCCAGTACTTC	CASSVGTSQETQYF
.	TRBJ1-3	15	TRBV5-4	many	TGTGCCAGCAGCTTGGCCGGCGGCCCGGGAAACACCATATATTTT	CASSLAGGPGNTIYF
.	TRBJ2-2	13	TRBV7-2	.	TGTGCCAGCAGCTTCGTCCCAGGGCGGGAGCTGTTTTTT	CASSFVPGRELFF
TRBD1	TRBJ2-1	17	TRBV5-1	.	TGCGCCAGCAGCTTGGATTCTGCGGGACAGGGTTACAATGAGCAGTTCTTC	CASSLDSAGQGYNEQFF
.	TRBJ1-1	13	TRBV18	.	TGTGCCAGCTCACCGGGACTTAACGCTGAAGCTTTCTTT	CASSPGLNAEAFF
.	TRBJ2-1	15	TRBV7-6	.	TGTGCCAGCAGCTCGGCAGGAGCTGGGTACAATGAGCAGTTCTTC	CASSSAGAGYNEQFF
TRBD2	TRBJ2-5	15	TRBV2	.	TGTGCCAGCAAGATACTAGCGGGGGGGCTGGAGACCCAGTACTTC	CASKILAGGLETQYF
TRBD1	TRBJ2-2	18	TRBV9	.	TGTGCCAGCAGCCCTCCCCCCTCCGGACAGGGGGCTCCCGGGGAGCTGTTTTTT	CASSPPPSGQGAPGELFF
.	TRBJ2-5	12	TRBV18	few	TGTGCCAGCTCACCCAACGGGGAGACCCAGTACTTC	CASSPNGETQYF
TRBD2	TRBJ2-7	12	TRBV11-2	.	TGTGCCAGCAGCTCCCTAGCGGGCGAGCAGTACTTC	CASSSLAGEQYF
.	TRBJ2-7	12	TRBV6-1	.	TGTGCCAGCAGTGTGATCGGCTACGAGCAGTACTTC	CASSVIGYEQYF
.	TRBJ2-2	14	TRBV11-2	.	TGTGCCGGCAGCTATGGGTTACACACCGGGGAGCTGTTTTTT	CAGSYGLHTGELFF